Shown below are 3 T cell receptor beta chains from a single sample sequenced in a study of T-cell reconstitution after alpha-beta-depleted transplantation in children (dated by TCRdb to the mid-2010s). What this sample's treatment or condition label stands for: allogeneic hematopoietic cell transplantation with graft depleted of TCRalphabeta T cells and CD19 B cells. Library prep was done by PCR. Sequenced using an Illumina HiSeq 2500. Molecular barcoding was employed in the preparation of TCR libraries, with unique molecular identifiers being used to normalize TCRbeta repertoire quantification. The raw public data were reprocessed by TCRdb itself: fastp quality trimming at Q25, MiXCR clonotype calling, in-frame beta chains only. Merged by CDR3 protein, the rows form single entries marked with the most common genes and DNA. Recorded for this sample are 500,000 to 650,000 distinct CDR3 sequences; 10% to 12% of them occurred a single time. 11% to 15% of the sample is in the top ten clones.

This specimen was PBMCs, mostly from graft donor cells, taken 180 days after TCRalphabeta/CD19-depleted stem cell transplant. Source of these receptors: a female patient between 2 and 15 years old who had a stem cell transplant for aplastic anemia, so the T cells may come from the graft donor.

This clonotype was seen many times. This sequence joins TRBV7-3 and TRBJ2-3; tentatively, D is TRBD1 or TRBD2 (6 bases each). Germline lookup yields CDR1 SGHTA and CDR2 FQGTGA. The CDR3 has 14 residues. Trimming removed 4 bases from V and 2 bases from J, with 10 bases in between. CDR3 protein: CASSWGANTDTQYF. As DNA, the CDR3 is TGTGCCAGCAGCTGGGGGGCCAACACAGATACGCAGTATTTT.

The CDR3 reads CASSQDRGGRRDTQYF. CDR3 bases: TGCGCCAGCAGCCAGGATCGAGGGGGGCGCAGAGATACGCAGTATTTT. The chain has TRBV5-1 and TRBJ2-3; the D gene could be TRBD1 or TRBD2 (6 bases each). V lost 4 bases and J lost 5, with 20 bases in between. Germline-derived CDR1 and CDR2 are SGHRS and YFSETQ. The CDR3 runs 16 residues.

This clonotype was counted between two and nine times. The gene calls are TRBV12-3 or TRBV12-4 and TRBJ2-5; D not certain. Between the trimmed V and J ends, which lost 10 bases and 2 bases, there was a span of 8 bases. The CDR3 contains 11 residues. The CDR3 DNA is TGTGCCACCCCTAGGCAAGAGACCCAGTACTTC. Its translation is CATPRQETQYF.